This T cell receptor (beta chain) is drawn from a study of memory CD4+ T cells and cytomegalovirus serostatus (dated by TCRdb to about 2019). With respect to the entire study: The cohort included around 35 healthy adults from Belgium, of whom 9 were CMV seropositive and 24 were CMV seronegative. To replicate a published TCR-based CMV serostatus classifier, the researchers sequenced the CD4+ memory TCRbeta repertoires of a Belgian cohort whose cytomegalovirus serostatus was known.

What the study reported, not specific to this receptor: Among the 150 to 200 previously reported CMV-associated TCRbeta sequences, some 67 showed up in the CD4+ memory repertoires, with each one found in between one and five individuals. The results were interpreted as suggesting that the CMV-associated TCR signature is largely present in the CD4+ memory repertoire. Only CD4+CD45RO+ memory cells were sequenced, in contrast to the original study, in which naive and memory CD4+ and CD8+ populations were covered. The original-framework classifier achieved a median bootstrapped AUC of about 0.94 with a 95% CI of 0.76-1.00 on the Belgian cohort. For CMV serostatus prediction, a median bootstrapped AUC of roughly 0.94 was reached with the original framework, and a median bootstrapped AUC of around 0.89 was reached with a US-trained random forest.

Genomic DNA was extracted from sorted cells with the Quick-DNA Microprep Kit. Amplification of TCRbeta DNA was done with the immunoSEQ hsTCRbeta kit, following the protocol from the manufacturer. An Illumina MiSeq instrument was used to sequence the TCRbeta libraries. In the source study's methods: After out-of-frame sequences were removed, 2,204,828 distinct TCRbeta sequences remained, averaging about 67,000 per individual. Each individual was scored using the number of 160 or so previously reported CMV-associated TCRbeta sequences that the individual carried and the total number of productive distinct TCRbeta sequences. A beta-binomial model was reimplemented in Python, and scikit-learn random forests with default parameters were trained on US cohort data. Classifier performance on the Belgian cohort was summarized as median AUC with percentile confidence intervals calculated over 10,000 bootstrap iterations. TCRdb obtained this table from immuneACCESS and retained in-frame rearrangements with V and J assigned. These tables miss some clones; where compared with another copy, unresolved V genes account for less than half of the shortfall, and the remainder is unexplained. V, J and clone size reflect that table, while D and trimming were determined from the DNA. This sample is represented by about 75,000 clones; around 82% of them were singletons. 2.5% to 3% of the sample goes to the ten largest clones.

A FACSAria II was used to sort memory CD4+ T cells, defined as single viable CD3+CD4+CD8-CD45RO+ cells. CMV serostatus was determined with a Roche Elecsys assay detecting serum IgG against CMV pp150, pp28, p38 and p52. Once the samples were thawed, total CD4+ T cells were enriched through positive selection using CD4 magnetic microbeads. Samples originated from another study that specifically interrogated the CD4+ T cell memory repertoire. Peripheral blood mononuclear cells were isolated and cryopreserved according to standard operating procedures, and serum was stored at -80 degrees C. The staining used CD3-PerCP (BW264/56), CD4-APC (RPA-T4), CD45RO-PE (UCHT1) and CD8-Pacific Orange (3B5) antibodies, and Sytox blue was used to exclude non-viable cells. On this clone itself: It lacks a known antigen. Per-base qualities were not stored, and no clone one base away is much larger.

V is reduced by 5 bases and J by 0 bases, leaving a spacing of 11 bases between them. The cysteine opens and the phenylalanine closes a CDR3 of 15 amino acids. The retained sequence is limited to the CDR3, 45 bases, with the frame set at the first base. For CDR1 and CDR2, the germline V gene lists SGHTA and FQGNSA. The sequence is built from TRBV7-2 and TRBJ1-3; the D gene cannot be named for sure. The receptor was derived from an adult in good health and CMV-seropositive. The specimen was memory CD4+ T cells from blood. The nucleotides are TGTGCCAGCAGCGAACAGCCAACCTCTGGAAACACCATATATTTT. It codes for CASSEQPTSGNTIYF. With all but the CDR3 taken from the reference TRBV7-2 and TRBJ1-3 genes, the full variable domain is: GAGVSQSPSNKVTEKGKDVELRCDPISGHTALYWYRQSLGQGLEFLIYFQGNSAPDKSGLPSDRFSAERTGGSVSTLTIQRTQQEDSAVYLCASSEQPTSGNTIYFGEGSWLTVV.